This is a list of T cell receptor beta chains from one sample in a study of blood T cell repertoires in COVID-19. The data were produced by immunoSEQ multiplex PCR, yet TCRdb's version contains in-frame clones alone and is incomplete. The sample consists of under 300,000 clones, more than 80% of them appearing once. Sequenced: peripheral blood. The receptors originated from a man aged 30-40 years who had recovered from COVID-19. CDR3s include the opening cysteine and the closing phenylalanine or tryptophan. Each record gives: D gene, clone size, J gene, V gene, CDR3 protein, CDR3 DNA. D genes are given only for firm matches. Not all rows give a size; the values are once, few, many and, for expanded clones, a class.

d_gene: .
abundance: .
j_gene: TRBJ2-5
v_gene: TRBV20-1
CDR3aa: CSAPKETQYF
CDR3nt: TGCAGTGCTCCTAAAGAGACCCAGTACTTC

d_gene: .
abundance: .
j_gene: TRBJ1-1
v_gene: TRBV30
CDR3aa: CARRRDSNTEAFF
CDR3nt: TGTGCCCGGAGGAGGGATTCTAACACTGAAGCTTTCTTT

d_gene: .
abundance: .
j_gene: TRBJ1-5
v_gene: TRBV7-6
CDR3aa: CASSRGGPNQPQHF
CDR3nt: TGTGCCAGCAGTCGCGGGGGGCCGAATCAGCCCCAGCATTTT

d_gene: .
abundance: .
j_gene: TRBJ1-5
v_gene: TRBV7-6
CDR3aa: CASSPVHHSNQPQHF
CDR3nt: TGTGCCAGCAGCCCAGTCCACCATAGCAATCAGCCCCAGCATTTT

d_gene: TRBD1
abundance: .
j_gene: TRBJ1-5
v_gene: TRBV9
CDR3aa: CASSEGTGHQPQHF
CDR3nt: TGTGCCAGCAGCGAGGGGACAGGGCATCAGCCCCAGCATTTT

d_gene: TRBD1
abundance: .
j_gene: TRBJ2-4
v_gene: TRBV4-3
CDR3aa: CASSQVSAGGNIQYF
CDR3nt: TGCGCCAGCAGCCAAGTGTCCGCAGGGGGAAACATTCAGTACTTC

d_gene: .
abundance: .
j_gene: TRBJ1-5
v_gene: TRBV15
CDR3aa: CATSRAPEGDQPQHF
CDR3nt: TGTGCCACCAGCAGAGCCCCCGAAGGGGATCAGCCCCAGCATTTT

d_gene: TRBD1
abundance: .
j_gene: TRBJ1-5
v_gene: TRBV19
CDR3aa: CVSSFQGARNQPQHF
CDR3nt: TGTGTCAGTAGTTTCCAGGGGGCGCGCAATCAGCCCCAGCATTTT

d_gene: .
abundance: .
j_gene: TRBJ1-3
v_gene: TRBV19
CDR3aa: CASSNTGEGNTIYF
CDR3nt: TGTGCCAGTAGTAACACCGGGGAGGGAAACACCATATATTTT

d_gene: TRBD1
abundance: few
j_gene: TRBJ2-2
v_gene: TRBV11-3
CDR3aa: CASSGYRGDTGELFF
CDR3nt: TGTGCCAGCAGCGGGTACAGGGGGGACACCGGGGAGCTGTTTTTT

d_gene: TRBD2
abundance: .
j_gene: TRBJ2-7
v_gene: TRBV10-2
CDR3aa: CASSERGAYEQYF
CDR3nt: TGCGCCAGCAGTGAGCGGGGGGCCTACGAGCAGTACTTC